This record concerns one T cell receptor (beta chain) sequence. The data belong to a study of blood T cell repertoires in COVID-19. Study at large: COVID-19 samples from acute and convalescent phases originated in the United States, Italy and Spain. From T cells, B-cell-depleted T cells, or PBMCs came the material, which was cDNA or gDNA.

CDR3 length: 17 amino acids. Losses at the gene ends were 4 bases for V and 3 bases for J; bases not matched to a gene: 10. From germline, CDR1 is SGHNT and CDR2 YYREEE (reference sequence). Authors' processing steps: From reference gene primer amplification, estimates of nucleated cell counts were derived. Repertoires were generated with immunoSEQ multiplex PCR, while TCRdb's copy carries only in-frame clones and drops some. D and trimming were read from the DNA, whereas the V and J calls and clone size are those reported in that table. Altogether hundreds of thousands of clones are present, 70% to 90% being singletons, with the ten largest covering around 3%.

This chain uses TRBV5-4 with TRBJ2-1; 10 bases fit TRBD1. This TCR derives from a man younger than 35 with active or convalescent COVID-19. The specimen was peripheral blood. In DNA, the CDR3 is TGTGCCAGCAGCCCCCGGGACAGGGGAACGCGCTACAATGAGCAGTTCTTC. Translation: CASSPRDRGTRYNEQFF.